The 2 T cell receptor beta chains given below trace back to one sample, sequenced in a study of cytomegalovirus exposure and HLA in healthy donors. Produced via immunoSEQ multiplex PCR; TCRdb's table is partial and in-frame only. The sample contains approximately 100,000 clones, about nine tenths of which appear only once. The sequencing input was PBMCs. The source of these receptors is a woman aged 18-29 years in good health and CMV-seronegative.

The rearrangement links TRBV2 to TRBJ2-1; 9 nucleotides align to TRBD2. The CDR3 is 14 amino acids. V lost 8 bases, J lost 9 bases, and 11 bases stayed unmatched. Germline values: CDR1 SNHLY, CDR2 FYNNEI. The CDR3 loop reads CASRLAEGASEQFF. As DNA, the CDR3 is TGTGCCAGCCGACTAGCGGAGGGGGCGTCTGAGCAGTTCTTC. The complete variable domain, with remaining parts taken from reference TRBV2 and TRBJ2-1, reads EPEVTQTPSHQVTQMGQEVILRCVPISNHLYFYWYRQILGQKVEFLVSFYNNEISEKSEIFDDQFSVERPDGSNFTLKIRSTKLEDSAMYFCASRLAEGASEQFFGPGTRLTVL.

The chain employs TRBV4-3 and TRBJ1-2; D is unresolved. Germline CDR1 LGHNA, CDR2 YSLEER. Trimming left V 0 bases short and J 1 base short, with 9 bases between. This CDR3 has 15 residues. Here the CDR3 reads CASSQDRSSNYGYTF. CDR3 sequence (DNA): TGCGCCAGCAGCCAAGATAGGAGCAGTAACTATGGCTACACCTTC.